This TCR beta chain was captured in a study of blood T cell repertoires in COVID-19. At the level of the study: PBMCs, B-cell-depleted T cells, or T cells were the source of the cDNA or gDNA that made up the material.

Measured with immunoSEQ multiplex PCR; TCRdb has only the in-frame clones, and not every one. The data hold roughly 190,000 clones, with more than 75% observed a single time. The sequenced material came from peripheral blood. The clonotype originates from a man younger than 35 with active or convalescent COVID-19.

CDR3 in amino acids: CASTEGRETQYF. In nucleotides, the CDR3 is TGTGCCAGCACCGAGGGAAGAGAGACCCAGTACTTC. The chain recombines TRBV2 with TRBJ2-5, with D perhaps TRBD2 (5 bases). Trimming took 7 bases from V and 4 from J, leaving 10 bases between them. Germline V gives CDR1 SNHLY, CDR2 FYNNEI. The CDR3 runs 12 residues.